This TCR beta chain was recorded in a study of cytomegalovirus exposure and HLA in healthy donors. Vbeta (60) and Jbeta (13) primers were used in the PCR. The table came from immunoSEQ multiplex PCR; TCRdb's copy has only in-frame clones and leaves some out. The table includes 80,000 or so clones, 63% detected once. The V gene's germline CDR1 is LNHDA and CDR2 SQIVND (reference sequence). After removal of 5 bases from V and 6 bases from J, the junction contained 8 bases not matched to a gene. The CDR3 length is 15 residues. Study findings and constraints: By HLA locus, TCR association rates varied in a later analysis, with DRB1 showing the most and HLA-C the fewest.

Remarks on this clone: Its antigen remains unidentified.

The origin of this receptor is a young man in good health and CMV-seropositive. The sequenced sample consisted of PBMCs. This chain uses TRBV19 with TRBJ2-1; TRBD1 aligns across 9 bases. The CDR3 coding sequence is TGTGCCAGTAGTTCCGGGACAGGGTTTTCCAATGAGCAGTTCTTC. This gives the protein CASSSGTGFSNEQFF. Full variable domain (missing parts from reference TRBV19 and TRBJ2-1): DGGITQSPKYLFRKEGQNVTLSCEQNLNHDAMYWYRQDPGQGLRLIYYSQIVNDFQKGDIAEGYSVSREKKESFPLTVTSAQKNPTAFYLCASSSGTGFSNEQFFGPGTRLTVL.